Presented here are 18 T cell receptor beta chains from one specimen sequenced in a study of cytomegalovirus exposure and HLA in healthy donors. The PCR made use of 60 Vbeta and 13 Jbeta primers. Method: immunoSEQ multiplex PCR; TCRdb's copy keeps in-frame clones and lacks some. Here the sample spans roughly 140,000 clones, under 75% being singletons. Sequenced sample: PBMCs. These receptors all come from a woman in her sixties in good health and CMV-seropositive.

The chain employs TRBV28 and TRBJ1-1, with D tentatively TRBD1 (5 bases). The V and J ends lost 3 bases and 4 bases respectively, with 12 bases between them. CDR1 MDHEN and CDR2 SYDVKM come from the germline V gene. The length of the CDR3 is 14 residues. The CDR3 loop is CASSLGREGTEAFF. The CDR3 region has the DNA TGTGCCAGCAGTTTGGGCAGGGAGGGCACTGAAGCTTTCTTT.

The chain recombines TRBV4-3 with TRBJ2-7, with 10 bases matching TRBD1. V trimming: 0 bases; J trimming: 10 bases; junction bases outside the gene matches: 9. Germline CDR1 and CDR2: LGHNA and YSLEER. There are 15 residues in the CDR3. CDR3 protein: CASSQDRTGGFDQYF. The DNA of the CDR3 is TGCGCCAGCAGCCAAGATCGGACAGGGGGATTCGATCAGTACTTC.

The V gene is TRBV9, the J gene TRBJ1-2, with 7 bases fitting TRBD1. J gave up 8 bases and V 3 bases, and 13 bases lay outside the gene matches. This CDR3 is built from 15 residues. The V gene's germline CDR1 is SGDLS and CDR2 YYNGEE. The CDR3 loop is CASSGYDRERRGYTF. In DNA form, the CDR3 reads TGTGCCAGCAGCGGCTACGACAGGGAAAGACGGGGCTACACCTTC. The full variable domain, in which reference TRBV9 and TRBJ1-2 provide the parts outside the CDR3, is DSGVTQTPKHLITATGQRVTLRCSPRSGDLSVYWYQQSLDQGLQFLIQYYNGEERAKGNILERFSAQQFPDLHSELNLSSLELGDSALYFCASSGYDRERRGYTFGSGTRLTVV.

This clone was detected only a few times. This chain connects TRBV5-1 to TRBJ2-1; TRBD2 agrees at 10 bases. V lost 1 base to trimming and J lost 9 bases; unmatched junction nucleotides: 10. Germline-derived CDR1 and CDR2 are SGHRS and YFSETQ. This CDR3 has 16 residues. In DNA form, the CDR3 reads TGCGCCAGCAGCTTGTCTAGCGGGAGTTCGGGAAGTGAGCAGTTCTTC. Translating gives CASSLSSGSSGSEQFF.

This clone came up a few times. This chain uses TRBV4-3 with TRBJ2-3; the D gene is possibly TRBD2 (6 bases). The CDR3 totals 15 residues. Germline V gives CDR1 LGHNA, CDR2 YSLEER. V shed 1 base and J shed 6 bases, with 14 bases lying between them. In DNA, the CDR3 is TGCGCCAGCAGCCAAGGACGGGGGTTCGGCGATACGCAGTATTTT. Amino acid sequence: CASSQGRGFGDTQYF.

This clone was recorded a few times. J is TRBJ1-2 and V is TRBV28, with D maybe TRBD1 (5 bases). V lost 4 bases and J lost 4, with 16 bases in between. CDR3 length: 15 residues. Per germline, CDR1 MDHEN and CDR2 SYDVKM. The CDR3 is CASSSGGEVIYGYTF. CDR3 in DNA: TGTGCCAGCAGTTCAGGAGGGGAGGTCATCTATGGCTACACCTTC.

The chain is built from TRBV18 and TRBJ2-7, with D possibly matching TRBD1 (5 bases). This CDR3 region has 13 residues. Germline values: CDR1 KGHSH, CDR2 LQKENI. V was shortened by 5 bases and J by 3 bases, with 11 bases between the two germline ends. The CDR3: CASSLKGIYEQYF. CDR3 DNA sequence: TGTGCCAGCTCATTGAAGGGGATCTACGAGCAGTACTTC.

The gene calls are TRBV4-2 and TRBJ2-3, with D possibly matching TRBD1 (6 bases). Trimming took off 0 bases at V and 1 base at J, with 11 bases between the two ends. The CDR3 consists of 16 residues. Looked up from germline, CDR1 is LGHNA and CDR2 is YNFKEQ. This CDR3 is CASSQDARGGTDTQYF. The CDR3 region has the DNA TGTGCCAGCAGCCAAGACGCCAGGGGTGGCACAGATACGCAGTATTTT.

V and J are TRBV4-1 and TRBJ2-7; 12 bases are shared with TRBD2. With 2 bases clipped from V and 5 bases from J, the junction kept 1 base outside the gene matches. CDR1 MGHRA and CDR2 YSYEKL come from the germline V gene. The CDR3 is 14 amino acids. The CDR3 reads CASSQTSGGHEQYF. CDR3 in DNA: TGCGCCAGCAGCCAAACTAGCGGGGGGCACGAGCAGTACTTC.

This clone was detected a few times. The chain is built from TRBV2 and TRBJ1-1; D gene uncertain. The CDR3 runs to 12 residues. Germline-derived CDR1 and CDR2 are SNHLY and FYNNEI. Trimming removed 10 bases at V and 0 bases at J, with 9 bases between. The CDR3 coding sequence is TGTGCCACCCAGCGCATGAACACTGAAGCTTTCTTT. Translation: CATQRMNTEAFF.

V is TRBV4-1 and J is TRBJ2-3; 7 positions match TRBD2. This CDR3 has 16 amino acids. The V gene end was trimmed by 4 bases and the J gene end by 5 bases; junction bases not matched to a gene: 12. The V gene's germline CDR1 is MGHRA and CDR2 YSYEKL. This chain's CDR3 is CASSPPRGGRGDTQYF. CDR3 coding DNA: TGCGCCAGCAGCCCCCCCCGTGGAGGGAGGGGAGATACGCAGTATTTT.

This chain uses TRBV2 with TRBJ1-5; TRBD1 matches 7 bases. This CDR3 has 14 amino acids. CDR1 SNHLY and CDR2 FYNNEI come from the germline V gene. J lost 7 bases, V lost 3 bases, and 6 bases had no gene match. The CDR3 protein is CASSDLGQFQPQHF. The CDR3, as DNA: TGTGCCAGCAGTGACTTGGGACAGTTCCAGCCCCAGCATTTT.

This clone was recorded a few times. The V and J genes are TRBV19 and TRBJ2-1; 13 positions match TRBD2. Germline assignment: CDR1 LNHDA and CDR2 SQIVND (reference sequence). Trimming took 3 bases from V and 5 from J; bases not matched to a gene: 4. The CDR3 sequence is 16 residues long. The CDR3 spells CASSIQLAGGDNEQFF. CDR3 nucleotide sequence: TGTGCCAGTAGTATCCAACTAGCGGGAGGGGACAATGAGCAGTTCTTC.

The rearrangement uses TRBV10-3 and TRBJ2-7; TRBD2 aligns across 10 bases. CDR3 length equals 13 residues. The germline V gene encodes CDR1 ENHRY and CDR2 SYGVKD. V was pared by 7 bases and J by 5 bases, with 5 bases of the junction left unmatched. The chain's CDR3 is CAIMEREGDEQYF. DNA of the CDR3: TGTGCCATCATGGAGCGGGAGGGCGACGAGCAGTACTTC.

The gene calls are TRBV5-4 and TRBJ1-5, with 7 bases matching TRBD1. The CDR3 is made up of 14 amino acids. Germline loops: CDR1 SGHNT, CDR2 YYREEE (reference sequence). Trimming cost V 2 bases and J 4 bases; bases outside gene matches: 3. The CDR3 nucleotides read TGTGCCAGCAGCTTATACAGGGGTAATCAGCCCCAGCATTTT. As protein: CASSLYRGNQPQHF.

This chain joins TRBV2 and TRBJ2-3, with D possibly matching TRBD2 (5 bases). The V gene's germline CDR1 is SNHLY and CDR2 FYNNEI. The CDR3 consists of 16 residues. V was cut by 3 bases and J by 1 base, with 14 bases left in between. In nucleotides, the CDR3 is TGTGCCAGCAGTGAGTTGGACCCCGGGGGCACAGATACGCAGTATTTT. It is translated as CASSELDPGGTDTQYF. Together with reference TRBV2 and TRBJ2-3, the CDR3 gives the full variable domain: EPEVTQTPSHQVTQMGQEVILRCVPISNHLYFYWYRQILGQKVEFLVSFYNNEISEKSEIFDDQFSVERPDGSNFTLKIRSTKLEDSAMYFCASSELDPGGTDTQYFGPGTRLTVL.

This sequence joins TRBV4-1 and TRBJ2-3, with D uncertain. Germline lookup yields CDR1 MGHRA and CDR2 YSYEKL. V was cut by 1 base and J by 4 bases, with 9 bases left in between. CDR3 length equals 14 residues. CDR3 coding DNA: TGCGCCAGCAGCCAAGGTTTAACGGCAGATACGCAGTATTTT. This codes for CASSQGLTADTQYF.

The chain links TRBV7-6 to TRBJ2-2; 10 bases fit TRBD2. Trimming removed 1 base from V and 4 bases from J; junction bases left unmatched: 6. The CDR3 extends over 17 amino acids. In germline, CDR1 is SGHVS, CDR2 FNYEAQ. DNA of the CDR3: TGTGCCAGCAGCTTAGATGTAGCGGGAGGTCGCACCGGGGAGCTGTTTTTT. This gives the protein CASSLDVAGGRTGELFF.